The clone carrying this T cell receptor beta chain was detected only a few times. Its specificity is unknown. This specimen belongs to a study of CD8 T cells in ankylosing spondylitis. TCRdb called the 5' RACE reads again in MiXCR, with one record for every CDR3 protein. Counted here are some 450,000 distinct CDR3 sequences, over 15% occurring once; the ten biggest clones make up just over 1%. General observations from the study: Characteristic, it appeared, of ankylosing spondylitis blood was a TCR beta motif of roughly eight highly homologous variants. Clones linked to the disease showed a CD8+ phenotype. They occurred at relatively low frequencies in peripheral blood.

The TCR comes from a male donor with ankylosing spondylitis. The sequenced material came from blood, either unsorted or a sorted T cell fraction (not recorded which).

DNA of the CDR3: TGCGCCAGCAGCTTGGCCGGGGGACTAGCGGGGCCAGATACGCAGTATTTT. This encodes CASSLAGGLAGPDTQYF. The chain joins TRBV5-1 to TRBJ2-3, with 13 bases fitting TRBD2. Trimming removed 0 bases from V and 4 bases from J; junction bases left unmatched: 5. The CDR3 runs 17 residues. The germline gives CDR1 SGHRS, CDR2 YFSETQ.